Below, 24 T cell receptor beta chains from the same sample are listed, as sequenced in a study of control samples from healthy donors and cancer patients. Generated by immunoSEQ multiplex PCR, the TCRdb table keeps only in-frame clones and is missing some. The sample includes under 65,000 clones, about 87% of them seen just once. Source material: PBMCs. These receptors came from an older woman with lung cancer.

V gene TRBV5-6 combines with J gene TRBJ2-7; D unclear. Germline loops: CDR1 SGHDT, CDR2 YYEEEE. This CDR3 is built from 14 residues. Trimming pared 4 bases from V and 6 bases from J, leaving 17 bases between. CDR3 region: CASSPDSVVREQYF. The CDR3 nucleotides are TGTGCCAGCAGCCCTGACTCGGTTGTACGCGAGCAGTACTTC.

Sample share makes this clone large. The V and J genes are TRBV4-1 and TRBJ1-5; D is perhaps TRBD1 (5 bases). This CDR3 has 15 amino acids. Between the trimmed V and J ends, which lost 1 base and 11 bases, there was a span of 18 bases. Looked up from germline, CDR1 is MGHRA and CDR2 is YSYEKL. As DNA, the CDR3 is TGCGCCAGCAGCCAAGTGGGGGACGGTGGCACGTCCCAGCATTTT. Translation: CASSQVGDGGTSQHF.

This chain joins TRBV5-6 and TRBJ1-4; 8 nucleotides match TRBD1. CDR1 and CDR2 from the germline V gene are SGHDT and YYEEEE. CDR3 length equals 16 residues. With 4 bases clipped from V and 3 bases from J, the junction kept 8 bases outside the gene matches. The CDR3 coding sequence is TGTGCCAGCAGCCCGAGAAGGACAGGGTCTAATGAAAAACTGTTTTTT. It encodes CASSPRRTGSNEKLFF.

The genes are TRBV5-4 and TRBJ2-3; 13 nucleotides match TRBD2. V trimming: 2 bases; J trimming: 6 bases; junction bases outside the gene matches: 3. There are 15 residues in the CDR3. CDR1 is SGHNT, CDR2 YYREEE, per germline (reference sequence). CDR3: CASSLLAGGADTQYF. The CDR3 DNA reads as TGTGCCAGCAGCTTACTAGCGGGAGGGGCGGATACGCAGTATTTT.

The chain uses TRBV6-5 and TRBJ2-7, with D tentatively TRBD2 (5 bases). Germline V gene lookup returns CDR1 MNHEY and CDR2 SVGAGI. There are 15 residues in the CDR3. V lost 5 bases and J 4 bases, leaving 18 bases between the germline ends. The CDR3 DNA sequence: TGTGCCAGCAGTCCCCTCCGGGATTGGATATACGAGCAGTACTTC. The encoded protein is CASSPLRDWIYEQYF.

This clone was seen more than once but under ten times. The V gene is TRBV19, the J gene TRBJ2-3, with 9 positions matching TRBD2. Germline assignment: CDR1 LNHDA and CDR2 SQIVND (reference sequence). This CDR3 has 15 amino acids. The V and J ends lost 10 bases and 6 bases, in that order; junction bases with no gene match: 14. CDR3 DNA: TGTGCCACCAAGAGGCGGGGGGGCCTCGGCGATACGCAGTATTTT. Protein: CATKRRGGLGDTQYF.

This clone showed up just once. The rearrangement uses TRBV6-6 and TRBJ2-7; tentatively, D is TRBD1 (6 bases). Trimming took off 6 bases at V and 3 bases at J, with 18 bases between the two ends. The CDR3 has 15 amino acids. Germline-derived CDR1 and CDR2 are MNHNY and SVGAGI (reference sequence). The CDR3 loop is CASRRTAQMGYEQYF. The CDR3 DNA follows: TGTGCCAGCAGACGGACAGCCCAAATGGGCTACGAGCAGTACTTC.

The V call is TRBV6-5, the J call TRBJ1-2, with 12 bases that match TRBD1. The CDR3 totals 14 residues. Germline V gene lookup returns CDR1 MNHEY and CDR2 SVGAGI. With 4 bases clipped from V and 8 bases from J, the junction kept 5 bases outside the gene matches. CDR3 DNA: TGTGCCAGCAGTTTCTTCGGGACAGGGGGCGGCTACACCTTC. The encoded protein is CASSFFGTGGGYTF.

This chain uses TRBV3-1 (or the pseudogene TRBV3-2) with TRBJ2-3, with D maybe TRBD2 (6 bases). The CDR3 runs to 14 residues. Per the germline V gene, CDR1 is LGHDT and CDR2 is YNNKEL (reference sequence). V lost 4 bases, J lost 4 bases, and 12 bases lay in between. The CDR3 here is CASSPTLAPDTQYF. The CDR3 coding sequence is TGTGCCAGCAGCCCTACTCTAGCGCCAGATACGCAGTATTTT.

The J gene is TRBJ2-2, the V gene TRBV30; 9 nucleotides match TRBD2. CDR1 is GTSNPN, CDR2 SVGIG, per germline (reference sequence). The CDR3 covers 16 residues. Trimming removed 2 bases from V and 3 bases from J; junction bases left unmatched: 7. The CDR3 sequence is CAWSSRAGGDTGELFF. Here the CDR3 DNA reads TGTGCCTGGAGTTCGCGAGCGGGAGGAGACACCGGGGAGCTGTTTTTT. The entire variable domain, with the rest obtained from reference TRBV30 and TRBJ2-2, is as follows: SQTIHQWPATLVQPVGSPLSLECTVEGTSNPNLYWYRQAAGRGLQLLFYSVGIGQISSEVPQNLSASRPQDRQFILSSKKLLLSDSGFYLCAWSSRAGGDTGELFFGEGSRLTVL.

J is TRBJ2-1 and V is TRBV4-1; 15 positions match TRBD2. Unmatched junction bases numbered 4, after V lost 4 bases and J lost 9 bases. The CDR3 runs to 15 residues. Germline CDR1 and CDR2: MGHRA and YSYEKL. In DNA, the CDR3 is TGCGCCAGCAGCCGGGGACTAGCGGGAGGACTTGAGCAGTTCTTC. Translated, it gives CASSRGLAGGLEQFF.

The chain joins TRBV27 to TRBJ2-3; 8 bases are shared with TRBD2. The germline gives CDR1 MNHEY, CDR2 SMNVEV (reference sequence). This CDR3 has 15 residues. With 7 bases clipped from V and 7 bases from J, the junction kept 13 bases outside the gene matches. DNA of the CDR3: TGTGCCAGCACCCTAATGGGCGGGAGGTCACATACGCAGTATTTT. This gives the protein CASTLMGGRSHTQYF.

The V call is TRBV18, the J call TRBJ2-6; D perhaps matches TRBD2 (6 bases). The CDR3 length is 15 residues. V lost 2 bases, J lost 2 bases, and 7 bases lay in between. From germline, CDR1 is KGHSH and CDR2 LQKENI. CDR3 in DNA: TGTGCCAGCTCACCATGGGAGGCTGGGGCCAACGTCCTGACTTTC. It is translated as CASSPWEAGANVLTF.

The genes are TRBV6-5 and TRBJ1-2; D might be TRBD1 (5 bases). CDR1 is MNHEY, CDR2 SVGAGI, per germline. The CDR3 has 14 residues. V was cut by 7 bases and J by 4 bases, with 16 bases left in between. The CDR3 bases are TGTGCCAGCACCGAAACGGGGACGGGCTATGGCTACACCTTC. It encodes CASTETGTGYGYTF.

The genes are TRBV3-1 (or the pseudogene TRBV3-2) and TRBJ2-5; a weak D match, TRBD1 (6 bases). Trimming cost V 3 bases and J 2 bases, with 16 bases left between them. The CDR3 consists of 16 residues. Germline V lookup: CDR1 LGHDT, CDR2 YNNKEL (reference sequence). CDR3 bases: TGTGCCAGCAGCCACCGTGGACAGCTACTGCAAGAGACCCAGTACTTC. Translating it yields CASSHRGQLLQETQYF.

Only one count was recorded for this clone. The rearrangement joins TRBV15 to TRBJ1-6; no clear D gene. The ends were cut back, 0 bases at V and 7 bases at J, with 7 bases in the middle. The V gene's germline CDR1 is LNHNV and CDR2 YYDKDF (reference sequence). The CDR3 is 14 residues long. CDR3 in amino acids: CATSREAPNSPLHF. CDR3 bases: TGTGCCACCAGCAGAGAAGCCCCGAATTCACCCCTCCACTTT.

The chain employs TRBV9 and TRBJ2-4, with D maybe TRBD2 (6 bases). Deletions cut 0 bases from V and 9 bases from J, with 13 bases between. CDR1 SGDLS and CDR2 YYNGEE come from the germline V gene. This CDR3 comprises 14 residues. The DNA for the CDR3 is TGTGCCAGCAGCGTAGTTCTGGAGGGCGGCATTCAGTACTTC. Its protein product is CASSVVLEGGIQYF.

V and J are TRBV28 and TRBJ2-7, with TRBD1 matching over 7 bases. After removal of 6 bases from V and 1 base from J, the junction contained 9 bases not matched to a gene. From germline, CDR1 is MDHEN and CDR2 SYDVKM. CDR3 length: 15 residues. Written as DNA, the CDR3 is TGTGCCAGCAGCCCTTGGCAGGGGGAATCCTACGAGCAGTACTTC. Its translation: CASSPWQGESYEQYF.

The chain links TRBV6-5 to TRBJ1-2, with D uncertain. The germline V and J ends were trimmed by 0 bases and 0 bases, with 11 bases remaining between them. The CDR3 length is 16 residues. Germline V lookup: CDR1 MNHEY, CDR2 SVGAGI. The CDR3 bases are TGTGCCAGCAGTTACTCGGGTATAACAGCTAACTATGGCTACACCTTC. Translation gives CASSYSGITANYGYTF.

This chain connects TRBV23-1 to TRBJ1-6; D gene unclear. TRBV23-1 counts as an open reading frame of uncertain function. V was trimmed by 2 bases and J by 5 bases, leaving 13 bases between them. The CDR3 runs 16 residues. The CDR3 region has the DNA TGCGCCAGCAGTCAACCGGATGCGTGGCATAATTCACCCCTCCACTTT. It encodes CASSQPDAWHNSPLHF.

The chain combines TRBV28 with TRBJ2-1, with 8 bases matching TRBD2. Germline lookup yields CDR1 MDHEN and CDR2 SYDVKM. The V gene end was trimmed by 1 base and the J gene end by 7 bases; junction bases not matched to a gene: 6. The CDR3 is 15 amino acids. The CDR3 DNA reads as TGTGCCAGCAGTTTATTGAGCGGGGGAGGGAATGAGCAGTTCTTC. It specifies CASSLLSGGGNEQFF. Together with reference TRBV28 and TRBJ2-1, the CDR3 gives the full variable domain: DVKVTQSSRYLVKRTGEKVFLECVQDMDHENMFWYRQDPGLGLRLIYFSYDVKMKEKGDIPEGYSVSREKKERFSLILESASTNQTSMYLCASSLLSGGGNEQFFGPGTRLTVL.

The rearrangement joins TRBV7-8 to TRBJ1-1, with TRBD1 identical over 12 bases. Germline CDR1 is SGHVS and CDR2 is FQNEAQ. Trimming at V came to 5 bases and at J to 10 bases, leaving 14 bases not matched to a gene. The CDR3 length is 16 residues. The CDR3, as DNA: TGTGCCAGCAGCGCATCCGGGACAGGGGGCGGGGGTGCAGCTTTCTTT. Translation gives CASSASGTGGGGAAFF.

The chain has TRBV3-1 (or the pseudogene TRBV3-2) and TRBJ1-1; TRBD1 might be the D (5 bases). The CDR3 extends over 14 amino acids. Germline CDR1 LGHDT, CDR2 YNNKEL (reference sequence). Between the trimmed V and J ends, which lost 2 bases and 3 bases, there was a span of 10 bases. The CDR3 DNA reads TGTGCCAGCAGCCAACTCCAGGGTGACACTGAAGCTTTCTTT. Protein product: CASSQLQGDTEAFF.

This sequence joins TRBV18 and TRBJ1-1; no definite D call. V was cut by 6 bases and J by 1 base, with 9 bases left in between. The CDR3 sequence is 13 residues long. In germline, CDR1 is KGHSH, CDR2 LQKENI. The CDR3 region has the DNA TGTGCCAGCTCTTCCGAAAGGAACACTGAAGCTTTCTTT. Translation: CASSSERNTEAFF.